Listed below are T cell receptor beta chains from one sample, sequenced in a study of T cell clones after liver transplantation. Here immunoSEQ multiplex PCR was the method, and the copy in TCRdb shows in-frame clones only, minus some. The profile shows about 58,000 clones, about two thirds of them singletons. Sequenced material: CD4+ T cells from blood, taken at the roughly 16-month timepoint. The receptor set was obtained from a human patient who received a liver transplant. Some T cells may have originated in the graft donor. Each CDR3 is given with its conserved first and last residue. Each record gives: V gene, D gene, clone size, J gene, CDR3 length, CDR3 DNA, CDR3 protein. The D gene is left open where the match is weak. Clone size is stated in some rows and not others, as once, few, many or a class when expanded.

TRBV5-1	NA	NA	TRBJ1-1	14	TGCGCCAGCAGCCCTTTGGTCCTGAACACTGAAGCTTTCTTT	CASSPLVLNTEAFF
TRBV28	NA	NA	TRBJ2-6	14	TGTGCCAGCGCTCAGGGTACCGGGGCCAACGTCCTGACTTTC	CASAQGTGANVLTF
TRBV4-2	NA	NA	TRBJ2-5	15	TGTGCCAGCAGCCAAGACCCGACTAGTCAAGAGACCCAGTACTTC	CASSQDPTSQETQYF
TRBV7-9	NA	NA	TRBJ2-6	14	TGTGCCAGCGGGGGGAGCTCTGGGGCCAACGTCCTGACTTTC	CASGGSSGANVLTF
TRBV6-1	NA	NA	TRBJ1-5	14	TGTGCCAGCAGTGAAAAACCAGTGAATCAGCCCCAGCATTTT	CASSEKPVNQPQHF
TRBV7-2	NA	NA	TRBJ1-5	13	TGTGCCAGCAGCTGGCAGGAGAGCCAGCCCCAGCATTTT	CASSWQESQPQHF
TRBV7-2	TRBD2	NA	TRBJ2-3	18	TGTGCCAGCAGCGAAGGGACTAGCGGGGGAAAAAGCACAGATACGCAGTATTTT	CASSEGTSGGKSTDTQYF
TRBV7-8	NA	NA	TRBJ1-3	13	TGTGCCAGCAGCCCAGCCTTAGGAAACACCATATATTTT	CASSPALGNTIYF
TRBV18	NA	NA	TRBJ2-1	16	TGTGCCAGCTCACCATTTTCAGTCGGGGATGGCAATGAGCAGTTCTTC	CASSPFSVGDGNEQFF
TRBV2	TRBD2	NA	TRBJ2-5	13	TGTGCCAGCGACGACCAGGGAGGGGAGACCCAGTACTTC	CASDDQGGETQYF
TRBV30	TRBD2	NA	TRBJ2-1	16	TGTGCCTGGAGTGGGGGGCTAGCGGGAGCCTACAATGAGCAGTTCTTC	CAWSGGLAGAYNEQFF
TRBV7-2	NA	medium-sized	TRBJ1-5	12	TGTGCCAGCAGCTTACAGATTGGCGCCCAGCATTTT	CASSLQIGAQHF
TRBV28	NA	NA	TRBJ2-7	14	TGTGCCAGTACGGACTCCCACGGCACCTACGAGCAGTACTTC	CASTDSHGTYEQYF
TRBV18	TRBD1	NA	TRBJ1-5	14	TGTGCCAGCTCACCACAGGGGGCGGGTCAGCCCCAGCATTTT	CASSPQGAGQPQHF
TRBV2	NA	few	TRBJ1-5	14	TGTGCCAGTAGTCGGGCCCTTAGCAATCAGCCCCAGCATTTT	CASSRALSNQPQHF
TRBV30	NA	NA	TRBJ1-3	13	TGTGCCTGGAGTGTACAGTCTGGAAACACCATATATTTT	CAWSVQSGNTIYF
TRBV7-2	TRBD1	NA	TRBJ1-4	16	TGTGCCAGCAGCGGACCGGGACAGGCCAGCAATGAAAAACTGTTTTTT	CASSGPGQASNEKLFF
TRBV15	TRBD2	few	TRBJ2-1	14	TGTGCCACCAGGAGCGGGGGGGCCGACAATGAGCAGTTCTTC	CATRSGGADNEQFF
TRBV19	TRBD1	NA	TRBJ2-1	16	TGTGCCAGTAGGCCCCGACGGACAGGGTCTCACAATGAGCAGTTCTTC	CASRPRRTGSHNEQFF
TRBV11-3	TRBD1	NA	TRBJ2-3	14	TGTGCCAGCAGCACAGACAGGGGCACAGATACGCAGTATTTT	CASSTDRGTDTQYF
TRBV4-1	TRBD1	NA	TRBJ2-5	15	TGCGCCAGCAGCCAAGGGGGACAGGGTAGTCAGACCCAGTACTTC	CASSQGGQGSQTQYF
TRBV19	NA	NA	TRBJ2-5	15	TGTGCCAGTAGTATGGGGGGGCAGTTCCAAGAGACCCAGTACTTC	CASSMGGQFQETQYF
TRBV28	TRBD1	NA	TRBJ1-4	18	TGTGCCAGCAGCATTGGGACAGGGCCATCGTCAACTAATGAAAAACTGTTTTTT	CASSIGTGPSSTNEKLFF
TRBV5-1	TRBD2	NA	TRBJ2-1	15	TGCGCCAGCACCCCGACTAGCGGGATCCTTGGTGAGCAGTTCTTC	CASTPTSGILGEQFF
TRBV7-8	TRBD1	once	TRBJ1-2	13	TGTGCCAGCAGCTCGGACAGGGACTATGGCTACACCTTC	CASSSDRDYGYTF
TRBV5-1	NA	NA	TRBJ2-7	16	TGCGCCAGCAGCCGGACCGGGGGTCCTACCTCCTACGAGCAGTACTTC	CASSRTGGPTSYEQYF
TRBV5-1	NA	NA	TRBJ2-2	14	TGCGCCAGCAAAACTAGTGGAAACACCGGGGAGCTGTTTTTT	CASKTSGNTGELFF
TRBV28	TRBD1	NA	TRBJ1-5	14	TGTGCCAGCAGATCTGGGACAGTCAATCAGCCCCAGCATTTT	CASRSGTVNQPQHF
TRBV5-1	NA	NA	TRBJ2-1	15	TGCGCCAGCAGCTTATCCGGGACGAATTACAATGAGCAGTTCTTC	CASSLSGTNYNEQFF
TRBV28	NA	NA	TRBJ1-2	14	TGTGCCAGCAGGATACCAGGGACCGAGTATGGCTACACCTTC	CASRIPGTEYGYTF
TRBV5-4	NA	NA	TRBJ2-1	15	TGTGCCAGCACCTTGCCCAACCAACTCTTCAATGAGCAGTTCTTC	CASTLPNQLFNEQFF
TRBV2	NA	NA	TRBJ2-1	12	TGTGCCAGCAGTTGGGACGGAGTAGAGCAGTTCTTC	CASSWDGVEQFF
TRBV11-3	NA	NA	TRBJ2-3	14	TGTGCCAGCAGCTTGGCTGGGGGCACAGATACGCAGTATTTT	CASSLAGGTDTQYF
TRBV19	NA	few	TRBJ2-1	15	TGTGCCAGTAGTATCATCACGAGGAACTACAATGAGCAGTTCTTC	CASSIITRNYNEQFF